This entry features one TCR beta chain sequence. Its antigen is not identified. This record belongs to a study of OX40 agonist ivuxolimab in advanced cancers. Study results and limitations: Partial responders receiving 0.1-3.0 mg/kg showed among the lowest clonal expansion.

Sequenced by immunoSEQ multiplex PCR; TCRdb stores in-frame clones only, minus some. The table lists 100,000 to 150,000 clones, more than 85% of them singletons, with roughly 1% in the top ten. On cycle 4 day 1 and cycle 7 day 1, as well as at baseline, blood was sampled. V was trimmed by 3 bases and J by 10 bases, leaving 12 bases between them. There are 13 residues in the CDR3. Per germline, CDR1 MRHNA and CDR2 SNTAGT. The TCR comes from an adult with an advanced solid tumor such as melanoma, head and neck, liver or kidney cancer. The starting material was CD4+ or CD8+ T cells sorted from blood, obtained in a trial of the OX40 agonist ivuxolimab. The rearrangement uses TRBV6-4 and TRBJ1-4; D perhaps matches TRBD1 (6 bases). The CDR3 spells CASSEGAFGKLFF. The DNA for the CDR3 is TGTGCCAGCAGTGAGGGGGCGTTTGGAAAACTGTTTTTT.